This TCR beta chain is from a study of response to subunit inactivated influenza vaccine. Whole-study findings and limits: Each seasonal influenza vaccination recruits few new T cells, the authors suggested.

About this clonotype itself: No antigen is known for it.

The V and J ends lost 4 bases and 0 bases respectively, with 18 bases between them. The CDR3 sequence is 17 residues long. The germline V gene has CDR1 MNHEY and CDR2 SVGEGT. Each CDR3 protein is one row after TCRdb ran MiXCR on the RT-PCR reads. Of 400,000 to 650,000 distinct CDR3 sequences detected, approximately 7.3% appear once; the ten largest clones hold roughly 14%. The receptor was derived from a man between 50 and 70 years old who received an inactivated influenza vaccine. This specimen was PBMCs from blood, taken less than 30 months after vaccination. The chain links TRBV6-2 or TRBV6-3 to TRBJ1-1, with D unclear. The CDR3 is CASSSLGTGGMNTEAFF. As DNA, the CDR3 is TGTGCCAGCAGTTCACTAGGAACGGGAGGAATGAACACTGAAGCTTTCTTT.